This T cell receptor (beta chain) was sequenced during a study of shared clonotypes between healthy human individuals. There were no recent acute infections or vaccinations among the donors, who were healthy HIV-negative adults. Deep level was the assay's run setting. Sequencing used immunoSEQ multiplex PCR; TCRdb keeps in-frame clones, though not all of them. The sample includes under 600,000 clones, 75% to 80% of them seen just once. The CDR3 length is 15 residues. Germline V CDR1 and CDR2: GTSNPN, SVGIG (reference sequence). V was clipped by 0 bases and J by 0 bases, with 12 bases between them. Sequencing was carried out using PBMCs. The chain joins TRBV30 to TRBJ2-7, with D unclear. This clonotype was obtained from a middle-aged woman in good health. Some clones in this sample may be carry-over from other donors' samples. CDR3 bases: TGTGCCTGGAGTGTAAGTGCGTTTAGCTCCTACGAGCAGTACTTC. This encodes CAWSVSAFSSYEQYF.